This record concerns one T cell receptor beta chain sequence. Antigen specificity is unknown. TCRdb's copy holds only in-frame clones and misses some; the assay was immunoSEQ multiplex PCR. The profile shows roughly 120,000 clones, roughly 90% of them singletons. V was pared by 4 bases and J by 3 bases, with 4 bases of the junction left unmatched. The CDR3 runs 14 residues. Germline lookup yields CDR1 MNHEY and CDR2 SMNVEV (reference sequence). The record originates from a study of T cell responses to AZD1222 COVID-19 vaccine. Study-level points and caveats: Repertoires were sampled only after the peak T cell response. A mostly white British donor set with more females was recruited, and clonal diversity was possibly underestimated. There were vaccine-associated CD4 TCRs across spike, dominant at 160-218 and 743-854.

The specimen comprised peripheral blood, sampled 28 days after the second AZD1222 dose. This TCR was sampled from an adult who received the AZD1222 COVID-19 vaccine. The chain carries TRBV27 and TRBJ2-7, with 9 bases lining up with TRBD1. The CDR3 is CASSSGQGSYEQYF. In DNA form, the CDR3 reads TGTGCCAGCAGTTCGGGACAGGGAAGCTACGAGCAGTACTTC.